The next 30 T cell receptor beta chains were all read from a single sample in a study of T cell clones after liver transplantation. Sequenced by immunoSEQ multiplex PCR; TCRdb stores in-frame clones only, minus some. The sample includes more than 70,000 clones, roughly 83% of them seen just once. The input for sequencing was CD4+ T cells from blood, taken at the 22-month timepoint. The receptors derive from a human patient who received a liver transplant. Some T cells may have originated in the graft donor.

The table lists this clone with a few counts. The chain employs TRBV7-2 and TRBJ2-3, with no clear D. Germline CDR1 is SGHTA and CDR2 is FQGNSA. V was clipped by 1 base and J by 4 bases, with 9 bases between them. The CDR3 loop spans 14 amino acids. CDR3 in amino acids: CASSLDRIADTQYF. The CDR3, as DNA: TGTGCCAGCAGCTTAGACCGTATAGCAGATACGCAGTATTTT.

This chain's CDR3 is CASRSAGREYEQFF. The CDR3 bases are TGTGCCAGCAGGTCGGCAGGGAGGGAATATGAGCAGTTCTTC. The rearrangement links TRBV5-4 to TRBJ2-1; 7 nucleotides align to TRBD2. This CDR3 region has 14 residues. Germline V CDR1 and CDR2: SGHNT, YYREEE (reference sequence). With V trimmed by 5 bases and J by 8 bases, 10 bases remained unmatched.

A note on this clone: This same CDR3 is encoded by further DNA sequences in the sample. V usage is TRBV29-1 and J usage is TRBJ2-1; 11 positions match TRBD2. The CDR3 sequence is 16 residues long. Germline loops: CDR1 SQVTM, CDR2 ANQGSEA. Trimming at V came to 0 bases and at J to 6 bases, leaving 7 bases not matched to a gene. The CDR3 here is CSVEDLLAGGVNEQFF. The CDR3, as DNA: TGCAGCGTTGAAGATCTGTTAGCGGGAGGGGTCAATGAGCAGTTCTTC.

The CDR3 region is CASSPRSESFYEQYF. CDR3 nucleotide sequence: TGTGCCAGCAGCCCCCGCTCTGAGAGTTTCTACGAGCAGTACTTC. The V gene is TRBV11-3, the J gene TRBJ2-7; D uncertain. Between the trimmed V and J ends, which lost 5 bases and 3 bases, there was a span of 17 bases. Germline CDR1 SGHNT, CDR2 YENEEA. There are 15 residues in the CDR3.

The table lists this clone with a few counts. This chain connects TRBV4-3 to TRBJ2-7, with D tentatively TRBD1 (5 bases). The length of the CDR3 is 13 residues. V gave up 4 bases and J gave up 6 bases, with 13 bases separating them. The germline V gene has CDR1 LGHNA and CDR2 YSLEER. The CDR3 DNA is TGCGCCAGCAGCCCACCCTCAACAGGCGAGCAGTACTTC. Its protein product is CASSPPSTGEQYF.

This clone has just one count. This sequence joins TRBV5-1 and TRBJ2-5; D is uncertain. The germline V gene encodes CDR1 SGHRS and CDR2 YFSETQ. V lost 0 bases and J 2 bases, leaving 8 bases between the germline ends. This CDR3 is built from 14 residues. The CDR3 here is CASSLGRVQETQYF. CDR3 DNA sequence: TGCGCCAGCAGCTTGGGTCGGGTTCAAGAGACCCAGTACTTC.

This clone came up once. This sequence joins TRBV7-9 and TRBJ2-6; TRBD1 aligns across 8 bases. V dropped 5 bases and J dropped 3; count of bases not matched to a gene: 12. CDR3 length: 18 amino acids. Germline V lookup: CDR1 SEHNR, CDR2 FQNEAQ (reference sequence). The chain's CDR3 is CASSPGTGGWGGANVLTF. CDR3 in DNA: TGTGCCAGCAGCCCCGGGACAGGAGGTTGGGGTGGGGCCAACGTCCTGACTTTC.

The V call is TRBV25-1, the J call TRBJ2-6; possibly TRBD1 for D (6 bases). This CDR3 has 18 residues. Trimming cost V 9 bases and J 0 bases, with 21 bases left between them. CDR1 MGHDK and CDR2 SYGVNS come from the germline V gene. This CDR3 is CASSPPVGASSGANVLTF. The DNA of the CDR3 is TGTGCCAGTAGCCCTCCCGTGGGGGCGAGCTCTGGGGCCAACGTCCTGACTTTC.

V and J are TRBV5-1 and TRBJ2-7; 8 bases fit TRBD2. Germline CDR1 and CDR2: SGHRS and YFSETQ. CDR3 length equals 16 residues. Trimming at V came to 5 bases and at J to 0 bases, leaving 10 bases not matched to a gene. The chain's CDR3 is CASSPQGGGTSYEQYF. CDR3 DNA: TGCGCCAGCAGTCCACAGGGCGGGGGGACCTCCTACGAGCAGTACTTC.

This clone was recorded only once. This chain uses TRBV6-6 with TRBJ2-3; D is ambiguous. Germline values: CDR1 MNHNY, CDR2 SVGAGI (reference sequence). V gave up 5 bases and J gave up 4 bases, with 4 bases separating them. The CDR3 is 11 residues long. CDR3: CASSNADTQYF. The CDR3 coding sequence is TGTGCCAGCAGTAATGCAGATACGCAGTATTTT.

This clone has a handful of counts. The chain links TRBV27 to TRBJ2-7, with D unresolved. V dropped 6 bases and J dropped 6 bases, with 9 bases sitting between them. CDR3 length: 11 amino acids. Germline V gene lookup returns CDR1 MNHEY and CDR2 SMNVEV (reference sequence). The CDR3 is CASRHGTEQYF. DNA of the CDR3: TGTGCCAGCAGGCACGGTACCGAGCAGTACTTC.

This chain joins TRBV9 and TRBJ2-3, with 13 bases identical to TRBD2. Germline-derived CDR1 and CDR2 are SGDLS and YYNGEE. This CDR3 is built from 17 residues. The junction had 10 bases not matched to a gene; V was cut back by 3 bases and J by 6 bases. In DNA, the CDR3 is TGTGCCAGCAGCGCCGGACTAGCGGGGGCCCTAGCGGATACGCAGTATTTT. Its translation: CASSAGLAGALADTQYF.

V is TRBV6-6 and J is TRBJ2-7; possibly TRBD2 for D (5 bases). The CDR3 covers 14 residues. The germline CDR1 and CDR2 sequences are MNHNY and SVGAGI (reference sequence). The V gene lost 6 bases and the J gene lost 2 bases, with 14 bases spanning the gap. CDR3 amino acids: CASRETGLAYEQYF. In nucleotides, the CDR3 is TGTGCCAGCAGAGAAACCGGACTTGCCTACGAGCAGTACTTC.

The gene calls are TRBV6-6 and TRBJ2-3, with 9 bases fitting TRBD1. The germline V gene encodes CDR1 MNHNY and CDR2 SVGAGI (reference sequence). Trimming took 5 bases from V and 2 from J; bases not matched to a gene: 8. This CDR3 region has 16 residues. The DNA for the CDR3 is TGTGCCAGCAGTCACGGCCGGACAGGGGACACAGATACGCAGTATTTT. It specifies CASSHGRTGDTDTQYF.

The chain uses TRBV5-4 and TRBJ2-7; possibly TRBD2 for D (5 bases). CDR3 length equals 15 residues. Germline V gives CDR1 SGHNT, CDR2 YYREEE (reference sequence). Trimming removed 0 bases from V and 7 bases from J, with 17 bases in between. The CDR3 sequence: CASSLAGGYEGEQYF. As DNA, the CDR3 is TGTGCCAGCAGCTTGGCCGGAGGCTACGAAGGGGAGCAGTACTTC.

This clone was seen a handful of times. V and J are TRBV9 and TRBJ1-5; 9 bases match TRBD1. The CDR3 is made up of 14 amino acids. Per the germline V gene, CDR1 is SGDLS and CDR2 is YYNGEE. The V gene end was trimmed by 4 bases and the J gene end by 5 bases; junction bases not matched to a gene: 4. The CDR3 nucleotides read TGTGCCAGCAGCAAGACAGGGGGGGATCAGCCCCAGCATTTT. Protein: CASSKTGGDQPQHF.

In this sample, this clone turned up a few times. V is TRBV2 and J is TRBJ1-4; D possibly corresponds to TRBD1 (6 bases). The CDR3 sequence is 14 residues long. Germline lookup yields CDR1 SNHLY and CDR2 FYNNEI. Trimming took 3 bases from V and 8 from J, leaving 13 bases between them. The CDR3 coding sequence is TGTGCCAGCAGTGACGGGACACGAGAAGAAAAACTGTTTTTT. Translation: CASSDGTREEKLFF.

The rearrangement joins TRBV7-2 to TRBJ2-2; D is perhaps TRBD2 (5 bases). This CDR3 is 13 amino acids long. The germline V gene has CDR1 SGHTA and CDR2 FQGNSA. V shed 5 bases and J shed 6 bases, with 10 bases lying between them. Here the CDR3 reads CASSPQRAGELFF. The CDR3 bases are TGTGCCAGCAGCCCTCAGAGGGCCGGGGAGCTGTTTTTT.

This clone has just one count. The rearrangement joins TRBV6-1 to TRBJ1-1; D gene uncertain. Per germline, CDR1 MNHNS and CDR2 SASEGT. V lost 4 bases and J 7 bases, leaving 10 bases between the germline ends. This CDR3 region has 12 residues. The CDR3 loop is CASSGDGFEAFF. The CDR3 bases are TGTGCCAGCAGTGGAGACGGATTTGAAGCTTTCTTT.

The genes are TRBV5-8 and TRBJ1-3; D perhaps matches TRBD1 (5 bases). V lost 0 bases, J lost 2 bases, and 15 bases lay in between. Germline CDR1 and CDR2: SGHTS and YDEGEE. This CDR3 has 17 residues. CDR3 sequence: CASSLEGTSVTGNTIYF. In DNA form, the CDR3 reads TGTGCCAGCAGCTTGGAGGGGACCTCCGTCACTGGAAACACCATATATTTT.

This chain uses TRBV5-5 with TRBJ2-3; D gene uncertain. Germline V gives CDR1 SGHKS, CDR2 YYEKEE (reference sequence). Trimming took 0 bases from V and 6 from J, leaving 5 bases between them. The CDR3 has 12 residues. The CDR3 loop is CASSLGRDTQYF. The CDR3 bases are TGTGCCAGCAGCTTGGGGCGGGATACGCAGTATTTT.

V gene TRBV28 combines with J gene TRBJ1-5; a possible D gene is TRBD1 (6 bases). Deletions cut 4 bases from V and 5 bases from J, with 15 bases between. This CDR3 spans 15 amino acids. Looked up from germline, CDR1 is MDHEN and CDR2 is SYDVKM. CDR3 loop: CASSSLQGRDQPQHF. As DNA, the CDR3 is TGTGCCAGCAGTTCATTACAGGGAAGGGATCAGCCCCAGCATTTT.

The chain carries TRBV7-9 and TRBJ2-3; a weak D match, TRBD2 (6 bases). V lost 1 base, J lost 5 bases, and 13 bases lay in between. Germline V gene lookup returns CDR1 SEHNR and CDR2 FQNEAQ (reference sequence). The CDR3 spans 15 residues. The CDR3 coding sequence is TGTGCCAGCAGCTTAGGTCTCCGGGGAGGAGATACGCAGTATTTT. Encoded protein: CASSLGLRGGDTQYF.

The J gene is TRBJ2-5, the V gene TRBV5-1, with TRBD2 identical over 10 bases. Germline assignment: CDR1 SGHRS and CDR2 YFSETQ. The CDR3 covers 17 residues. The J segment lost 4 bases and the V segment lost 1 base, leaving 10 bases of the junction unmatched. CDR3: CASSLRTSGSSIETQYF. CDR3 nucleotide sequence: TGCGCCAGCAGCTTGAGGACTAGCGGTTCTTCTATAGAGACCCAGTACTTC.

This sequence joins TRBV25-1 and TRBJ2-3; no clear D. The CDR3 is 13 residues long. Germline CDR1 and CDR2: MGHDK and SYGVNS. Trimming removed 5 bases at V and 6 bases at J, with 12 bases between. The CDR3 DNA reads as TGTGCCAGCAGTCCCCGCGTGGTCGATACGCAGTATTTT. Its translation is CASSPRVVDTQYF.

The J gene is TRBJ2-1, the V gene TRBV12-1; TRBD2, the table's D call, lacks a check against the DNA. TRBV12-1 is a known pseudogene. This CDR3 contains 13 residues. CDR3 coding DNA: TGTGCCAGCAGCTTAGGAGGCTACAATGAGCAGTTCTTC. As protein: CASSLGGYNEQFF.

The genes are TRBV28 and TRBJ2-2; D is ambiguous. This CDR3 contains 11 residues. Germline V gene lookup returns CDR1 MDHEN and CDR2 SYDVKM. The V gene lost 6 bases and the J gene lost 8 bases, with 7 bases spanning the gap. CDR3 in amino acids: CASRSGGELFF. The CDR3 DNA follows: TGTGCCAGCAGGTCCGGGGGGGAGCTGTTTTTT.

CDR3 protein: CAIWREGGTYEQYF. The CDR3 coding sequence is TGTGCCATCTGGCGAGAGGGAGGGACCTACGAGCAGTACTTC. V is TRBV10-3 and J is TRBJ2-7, with 7 nucleotides matching TRBD2. J lost 2 bases, V lost 8 bases, and 9 bases had no gene match. Germline V CDR1 and CDR2: ENHRY, SYGVKD. The CDR3 sequence is 14 residues long.

V is TRBV6-1 and J is TRBJ2-7, with D possibly called TRBD1 or TRBD2 (5 bases each). Germline V gives CDR1 MNHNS, CDR2 SASEGT. Trimming left V 10 bases short and J 6 bases short, with 19 bases between. CDR3 length: 13 amino acids. The CDR3 region is CATKGRVYGEQYF. The CDR3 DNA sequence: TGTGCCACCAAGGGACGGGTGTATGGCGAGCAGTACTTC.

This sequence joins TRBV15 and TRBJ2-7, with 8 bases identical to TRBD1. The germline V gene encodes CDR1 LNHNV and CDR2 YYDKDF (reference sequence). The CDR3 is 16 residues long. V lost 3 bases and J lost 2; bases outside the gene matches: 9. The CDR3 DNA sequence: TGTGCCACCAGCAGTCGTAGGACAGGGCTAACCTACGAGCAGTACTTC. Protein sequence: CATSSRRTGLTYEQYF. The full variable domain, with the rest looked up from reference TRBV15 and TRBJ2-7, is DAMVIQNPRYQVTQFGKPVTLSCSQTLNHNVMYWYQQKSSQAPKLLFHYYDKDFNNEADTPDNFQSRRPNTSFCFLDIRSPGLGDTAMYLCATSSRRTGLTYEQYFGPGTRLTVT.